The 32 T cell receptor beta chains presented below share a single source sample, sequenced in a study of blood T cell repertoires in COVID-19. The table came from immunoSEQ multiplex PCR; TCRdb's copy has only in-frame clones and leaves some out. The data hold some 99,000 clones, with around four fifths observed a single time. Material: peripheral blood. These receptors originate from a woman aged 55-69 years with acute or convalescent COVID-19.

V usage is TRBV7-8 and J usage is TRBJ1-1, with 8 bases identical to TRBD1. J gave up 4 bases and V 1 base, and 5 bases lay outside the gene matches. The CDR3 is made up of 15 amino acids. CDR1 and CDR2 from the germline V gene are SGHVS and FQNEAQ. This chain's CDR3 is CASSLEGQVPTEAFF. DNA of the CDR3: TGTGCCAGCAGCTTAGAGGGACAGGTCCCCACTGAAGCTTTCTTT.

The chain has TRBV28 and TRBJ1-2; TRBD1 is a possible D gene (6 bases). The CDR3 extends over 17 amino acids. V was pared by 5 bases and J by 4 bases, with 23 bases between. From germline, CDR1 is MDHEN and CDR2 SYDVKM. This chain's CDR3 is CASSGAAGRGTFYGYTF. CDR3 coding DNA: TGTGCCAGCAGTGGCGCGGCCGGGAGGGGGACTTTCTATGGCTACACCTTC.

The J gene is TRBJ2-7, the V gene TRBV10-3; 11 nucleotides agree with TRBD2. This CDR3 region has 13 residues. In germline, CDR1 is ENHRY, CDR2 SYGVKD. Trimming removed 9 bases from V and 1 base from J; junction bases left unmatched: 2. The chain's CDR3 is CAIRTSGSYEQYF. For the CDR3, the DNA is TGTGCCATTAGGACTAGCGGGTCCTACGAGCAGTACTTC.

In its sample, this clone was seen many times. CDR3 bases: TGCAGTGCTAGTGAAGGTAGCGGGATATCCGGTGGGTTCTTC. It translates to CSASEGSGISGGFF. The chain joins TRBV20-1 to TRBJ2-1, with 8 bases lining up with TRBD2. Losses at the gene ends were 3 bases for V and 15 bases for J; bases not matched to a gene: 16. From germline, CDR1 is DFQATT and CDR2 SNEGSKA (reference sequence). The CDR3 is 14 residues long.

The rearrangement uses TRBV30 and TRBJ2-5; the D gene is possibly TRBD1 (5 bases). This CDR3 comprises 14 residues. Germline-derived CDR1 and CDR2 are GTSNPN and SVGIG (reference sequence). Trimming left V 4 bases short and J 0 bases short, with 12 bases between. CDR3 bases: TGTGCCTGGACACAGGTGGGGCACCAAGAGACCCAGTACTTC. Residues: CAWTQVGHQETQYF.

The rearrangement joins TRBV5-1 to TRBJ1-2; the match to TRBD1 covers 8 bases. With 2 bases clipped from V and 5 bases from J, the junction kept 11 bases outside the gene matches. The CDR3 loop spans 16 amino acids. CDR1 SGHRS and CDR2 YFSETQ come from the germline V gene. The CDR3 reads CASSLMGQDVLYGYTF. CDR3 coding DNA: TGCGCCAGCAGCTTAATGGGACAGGACGTCTTATATGGCTACACCTTC.

This sequence joins TRBV29-1 and TRBJ1-2, with 9 bases fitting TRBD1. Germline V lookup: CDR1 SQVTM, CDR2 ANQGSEA. This CDR3 comprises 14 residues. The V gene end was trimmed by 6 bases and the J gene end by 0 bases; junction bases not matched to a gene: 5. The CDR3 DNA follows: TGCAGCGTGCCGGGACAGGGAACTAACTATGGCTACACCTTC. As protein: CSVPGQGTNYGYTF.

This clone was seen ten or more times. The genes are TRBV29-1 and TRBJ1-1; 8 nucleotides match TRBD1. Germline lookup yields CDR1 SQVTM and CDR2 ANQGSEA. The CDR3 has 13 residues. V lost 3 bases and J lost 6; bases outside the gene matches: 6. The CDR3 reads CSVDQGARAEAFF. DNA of the CDR3: TGCAGCGTTGATCAGGGGGCGAGAGCTGAAGCTTTCTTT.

The J gene is TRBJ2-1, the V gene TRBV5-4; 7 bases agree with TRBD2. Per germline, CDR1 SGHNT and CDR2 YYREEE (reference sequence). V was pared by 4 bases and J by 6 bases, with 10 bases of the junction left unmatched. The length of the CDR3 is 15 residues. In DNA, the CDR3 is TGTGCCAGCAGCCAGGGACTACTTGCCTTCAATGAGCAGTTCTTC. Translating gives CASSQGLLAFNEQFF.

The genes are TRBV11-2 and TRBJ1-6; 11 positions match TRBD1. The CDR3 totals 14 residues. V gave up 6 bases and J gave up 9 bases; unmatched junction bases: 4. Germline V gene lookup returns CDR1 SGHAT and CDR2 FQNNGV. CDR3 DNA sequence: TGTGCCAGCAGTTGGGACAGGGGGATTTCACCCCTCCACTTT. Amino acid sequence: CASSWDRGISPLHF.

This chain joins TRBV7-8 and TRBJ1-1; 10 bases fit TRBD1. The CDR3 has 14 amino acids. The V and J ends lost 1 base and 6 bases, in that order; junction bases with no gene match: 2. Germline V gene sequence: CDR1 SGHVS, CDR2 FQNEAQ. Here the CDR3 DNA reads TGTGCCAGCAGCTTAGGGGACAGGGGTTCTGAAGCTTTCTTT. Its protein product is CASSLGDRGSEAFF.

The rearrangement links TRBV6-5 to TRBJ1-2, with D possibly matching TRBD1 (6 bases). V lost 8 bases and J 6 bases, leaving 16 bases between the germline ends. Germline CDR1 is MNHEY and CDR2 is SVGAGI. CDR3 length equals 13 residues. The CDR3 bases are TGTGCCAGCCTTACAGGGTCTGGAGATGGCTACACCTTC. It translates to CASLTGSGDGYTF.

This chain connects TRBV7-2 to TRBJ2-1; D is perhaps TRBD2 (5 bases). V was shortened by 2 bases and J by 4 bases, with 15 bases between the two germline ends. This CDR3 region has 16 residues. CDR1 SGHTA and CDR2 FQGNSA come from the germline V gene. The CDR3 coding sequence is TGTGCCAGCAGCTTATACGTGGGAGTCAATTACAATGAGCAGTTCTTC. It yields the protein CASSLYVGVNYNEQFF. Full variable domain (outside the CDR3, taken from reference TRBV7-2 and TRBJ2-1): GAGVSQSPSNKVTEKGKDVELRCDPISGHTALYWYRQSLGQGLEFLIYFQGNSAPDKSGLPSDRFSAERTGGSVSTLTIQRTQQEDSAVYLCASSLYVGVNYNEQFFGPGTRLTVL.

V gene TRBV5-4 combines with J gene TRBJ2-1, with 14 bases lining up with TRBD2. This CDR3 is 15 amino acids long. The V gene's germline CDR1 is SGHNT and CDR2 YYREEE (reference sequence). J was trimmed by 13 bases and V by 4 bases; bases with no gene match: 10. CDR3 nucleotide sequence: TGTGCCAGCAGCGGGACCGGGACTAGCGGGGGTAGCCAGTTCTTC. Translation gives CASSGTGTSGGSQFF.

This chain connects TRBV7-9 to TRBJ2-1; TRBD2 aligns across 9 bases. With V trimmed by 3 bases and J by 7 bases, 13 bases remained unmatched. Germline-derived CDR1 and CDR2 are SEHNR and FQNEAQ (reference sequence). CDR3 size: 17 residues. The CDR3 region is CASSFAGLASAKNEQFF. The CDR3 DNA reads TGTGCCAGCAGCTTCGCGGGACTAGCCTCCGCCAAGAATGAGCAGTTCTTC.

This sequence joins TRBV18 and TRBJ2-5; 10 bases match TRBD1. Germline V CDR1 and CDR2: KGHSH, LQKENI. The CDR3 runs to 15 residues. Unmatched junction bases numbered 8, after V lost 5 bases and J lost 5 bases. CDR3 nucleotides: TGTGCCAGCTCAGAGATGGACAGGGGGGGCGAGACCCAGTACTTC. As protein: CASSEMDRGGETQYF.

The chain joins TRBV30 to TRBJ1-4; possibly TRBD1 for D (5 bases). CDR1 is GTSNPN and CDR2 is SVGIG in the germline V gene (reference sequence). The CDR3 runs 14 residues. Trimming pared 3 bases from V and 8 bases from J, leaving 16 bases between. The CDR3 loop reads CAWSPGPGGEKLFF. For the CDR3, the DNA is TGTGCCTGGAGCCCGGGGCCCGGAGGGGAAAAACTGTTTTTT.

The V gene is TRBV15, the J gene TRBJ2-1, with D possibly TRBD1 on 6 matching bases. The V end was cut by 5 bases, the J end by 0 bases, with 14 bases between. This CDR3 comprises 16 residues. Per germline, CDR1 LNHNV and CDR2 YYDKDF (reference sequence). The CDR3 DNA reads as TGTGCCACCAGCCATAGACAGGCCAGCTCCTACAATGAGCAGTTCTTC. This gives the protein CATSHRQASSYNEQFF.

The V and J genes are TRBV6-1 and TRBJ1-3; perhaps TRBD1 as D (6 bases). CDR3 length: 17 amino acids. V lost 1 base and J lost 0, with 13 bases in between. Germline V gives CDR1 MNHNS, CDR2 SASEGT. CDR3 residues: CASSEGRGGFSGNTIYF. CDR3 in DNA: TGTGCCAGCAGTGAAGGGCGGGGGGGCTTCTCTGGAAACACCATATATTTT.

V and J are TRBV6-5 and TRBJ1-6, with D perhaps matching TRBD1 (5 bases). V shed 0 bases and J shed 9 bases, with 9 bases lying between them. Germline CDR1 MNHEY, CDR2 SVGAGI. This CDR3 region has 14 residues. CDR3 protein: CASSYSDKSSPLHF. In DNA, the CDR3 is TGTGCCAGCAGTTACTCGGACAAAAGTTCACCCCTCCACTTT.

The rearrangement uses TRBV12-3 or TRBV12-4 and TRBJ1-5, with D possibly matching TRBD1 (5 bases). Trimming pared 2 bases from V and 11 bases from J, leaving 7 bases between. This CDR3 is 11 amino acids long. The CDR3 spells CASSLRGTQHF. The CDR3 DNA is TGTGCCAGCAGTTTACGGGGGACCCAGCATTTT.

The rearrangement joins TRBV15 to TRBJ1-5; D possibly corresponds to TRBD1 (5 bases). CDR1 is LNHNV, CDR2 YYDKDF, per germline (reference sequence). Between the trimmed V and J ends, which lost 10 bases and 11 bases, there was a span of 15 bases. This CDR3 region has 11 residues. This chain's CDR3 is CAIPWGSSQHF. In nucleotides, the CDR3 is TGTGCCATCCCTTGGGGCAGTTCCCAGCATTTT.

This clone has more than one count but fewer than ten. This chain links TRBV4-1 with TRBJ2-2; D unclear. Germline V gene sequence: CDR1 MGHRA, CDR2 YSYEKL. This CDR3 is 14 amino acids long. V lost 7 bases, J lost 7 bases, and 16 bases lay in between. This CDR3 is CASTTAAGLGELFF. As DNA, the CDR3 is TGCGCCAGCACTACGGCGGCCGGTCTCGGGGAGCTGTTTTTT.

The chain couples TRBV24-1 to TRBJ2-3; 16 positions match TRBD2. CDR3 length equals 16 residues. V trimming: 9 bases; J trimming: 0 bases; junction bases outside the gene matches: 2. CDR1 and CDR2 from the germline V gene are KGHDR and SFDVKD. The CDR3 DNA reads TGTGCCACCGGGACTAGCGGGGGGGCTAGCACAGATACGCAGTATTTT. Translation gives CATGTSGGASTDTQYF.

V usage is TRBV10-3 and J usage is TRBJ1-3, with TRBD1 as a possible D gene (6 bases). Between the trimmed V and J ends, which lost 10 bases and 4 bases, there was a span of 17 bases. Per germline, CDR1 ENHRY and CDR2 SYGVKD. The CDR3 consists of 14 residues. CDR3 sequence (DNA): TGTGCCACGAAGACAGGCCTACAAGGAAACACCATATATTTT. It encodes CATKTGLQGNTIYF.

This chain connects TRBV3-1 (or the pseudogene TRBV3-2) to TRBJ2-7; 9 bases match TRBD2. Germline V lookup: CDR1 LGHDT, CDR2 YNNKEL (reference sequence). The CDR3 is 15 residues long. J lost 2 bases, V lost 4 bases, and 6 bases had no gene match. The CDR3 sequence: CASSPLASGAYEQYF. CDR3 nucleotide sequence: TGTGCCAGCAGCCCCTTGGCTAGCGGGGCCTACGAGCAGTACTTC.

The chain couples TRBV18 to TRBJ1-3, with 7 nucleotides matching TRBD1. With 6 bases clipped from V and 4 bases from J, the junction kept 6 bases outside the gene matches. Germline CDR1 KGHSH, CDR2 LQKENI. The CDR3 has 14 amino acids. Here the CDR3 reads CASSIQGRGNTIYF. DNA for the CDR3: TGTGCCAGCTCGATACAGGGGCGCGGAAACACCATATATTTT.

The J gene is TRBJ1-6, the V gene TRBV2, with TRBD1 as a possible D gene (6 bases). Trimming removed 5 bases from V and 0 bases from J, with 8 bases in between. CDR3 length equals 15 residues. CDR1 and CDR2 (germline): SNHLY, FYNNEI. The CDR3 sequence: CASSRTDSYNSPLHF. CDR3 nucleotide sequence: TGTGCCAGCAGTCGGACAGACTCCTATAATTCACCCCTCCACTTT.

Comment on this clone: Other nucleotide sequences in the sample specify the same CDR3. This chain connects TRBV6-6 to TRBJ1-3; D is unresolved. This CDR3 has 14 amino acids. Deletions cut 2 bases from V and 0 bases from J, with 5 bases between. The germline CDR1 and CDR2 sequences are MNHNY and SVGAGI (reference sequence). CDR3 sequence: CASSYEGSGNTIYF. CDR3 bases: TGTGCCAGCAGTTACGAGGGCTCTGGAAACACCATATATTTT.

This chain joins TRBV3-1 (or the pseudogene TRBV3-2) and TRBJ2-1; 7 positions match TRBD2. Germline V gene lookup returns CDR1 LGHDT and CDR2 YNNKEL (reference sequence). This CDR3 has 17 residues. Trimming took 0 bases from V and 4 from J; bases not matched to a gene: 9. CDR3 in amino acids: CASSQDLRLAPYNEQFF. The CDR3 region has the DNA TGTGCCAGCAGCCAAGATCTTCGACTAGCACCATACAATGAGCAGTTCTTC.

The chain carries TRBV19 and TRBJ2-1; 7 bases align to TRBD1. Germline V gene data show CDR1 as LNHDA and CDR2 as SQIVND (reference sequence). Losses at the gene ends were 3 bases for V and 0 bases for J; bases not matched to a gene: 8. The CDR3 extends over 17 amino acids. The CDR3 coding sequence is TGTGCCAGTAGTATGAGCCACAGGGACAGCTCCTACAATGAGCAGTTCTTC. The encoded protein is CASSMSHRDSSYNEQFF.

As for this clone: At one boundary the junction diverges from the germline segment, which might be a read error. The rearrangement joins TRBV2 to TRBJ2-7, with a tentative D call TRBD2 (6 bases). The CDR3 runs 14 residues. Germline lookup yields CDR1 SNHLY and CDR2 FYNNEI. The CDR3 DNA follows: TGTGCCAGCTGTGAAGGAGGGGCGGGATACGAGCAGTACTTC. It is translated as CASCEGGAGYEQYF. Full variable domain (outside the CDR3, taken from reference TRBV2 and TRBJ2-7): EPEVTQTPSHQVTQMGQEVILRCVPISNHLYFYWYRQILGQKVEFLVSFYNNEISEKSEIFDDQFSVERPDGSNFTLKIRSTKLEDSAMYFCASCEGGAGYEQYFGPGTRLTVT.